Below, one TCR beta chain is given with its context. What it binds is unknown. This sample stems from a study of radiation and T cells in renal cell carcinoma. Study results and caveats: Dominant CDR3 motifs were more common in irradiated tumors than controls.

V shed 3 bases and J 0 bases; nucleotides not matched to a gene: 8. There are 18 residues in the CDR3. CDR1 is SGHRS, CDR2 YFSETQ, per germline. The treatment was: 15 Gy SBRT to primary tumor, nephrectomy 4 weeks later. Nephrectomy followed 15 Gy stereotactic body radiation by 4 weeks. Some clones are missing from TCRdb's copy, which holds only in-frame ones; the method was immunoSEQ multiplex PCR. Among over 15,000 clones, about 54% were seen once, and the ten largest hold about 12%. The clonotype originates from a man aged 50 to 59 with renal cell carcinoma. The genes are TRBV5-1 and TRBJ2-3; TRBD2 matches at 12 bases. The material was tumor tissue, obtained from a patient whose treatment included radiotherapy and nephrectomy. The CDR3 coding sequence is TGCGCCAGCAGCTCGACTAGCGGGGGATACCTAAGCACAGATACGCAGTATTTT. Translated, it gives CASSSTSGGYLSTDTQYF.